This TCR beta chain was sequenced for a study of blood T cells in healthy people across ages. A second PCR, run for about 7 to 11 cycles, used a sample-barcoded 5' primer plus a J-beta primer mix. Samples each returned at least 3 million CDR3-containing paired-end reads. TCRdb recomputed calls from the 5' RACE reads with MiXCR, one row per CDR3 protein. The data contain about 580,000 distinct CDR3 sequences, around 50% of them seen just once; the ten biggest clones take up around 25%. V lost 1 base to trimming and J lost 5 bases, with 12 bases between them. Germline V gene lookup returns CDR1 SEHNR and CDR2 FQNEAQ (reference sequence). This CDR3 comprises 14 residues. This clonotype was counted a few times.

The clonotype originates from an elderly man in good health. This sequence joins TRBV7-9 and TRBJ2-7; D might be TRBD2 (6 bases). The sequenced sample consisted of blood. CDR3 loop: CASSLGGGDDEQYF. The CDR3 DNA reads TGTGCCAGCAGCTTAGGAGGAGGGGACGACGAGCAGTACTTC. The whole variable domain, filled in from reference TRBV7-9 and TRBJ2-7, reads DTGVSQNPRHKITKRGQNVTFRCDPISEHNRLYWYRQTLGQGPEFLTYFQNEAQLEKSRLLSDRFSAERPKGSFSTLEIQRTEQGDSAMYLCASSLGGGDDEQYFGPGTRLTVT.